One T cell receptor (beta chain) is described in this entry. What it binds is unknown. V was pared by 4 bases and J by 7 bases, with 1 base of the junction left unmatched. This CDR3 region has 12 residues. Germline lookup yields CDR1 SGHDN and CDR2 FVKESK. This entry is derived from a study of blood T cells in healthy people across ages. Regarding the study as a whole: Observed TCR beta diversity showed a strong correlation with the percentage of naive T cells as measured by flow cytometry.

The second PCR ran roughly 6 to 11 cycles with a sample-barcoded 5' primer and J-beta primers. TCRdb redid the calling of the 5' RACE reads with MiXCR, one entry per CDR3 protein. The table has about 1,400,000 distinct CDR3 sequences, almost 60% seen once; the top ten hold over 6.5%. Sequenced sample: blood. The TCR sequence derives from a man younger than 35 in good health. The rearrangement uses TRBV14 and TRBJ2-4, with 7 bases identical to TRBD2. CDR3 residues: CASSREGNIQYF. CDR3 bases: TGTGCCAGCAGCCGGGAGGGGAACATTCAGTACTTC.